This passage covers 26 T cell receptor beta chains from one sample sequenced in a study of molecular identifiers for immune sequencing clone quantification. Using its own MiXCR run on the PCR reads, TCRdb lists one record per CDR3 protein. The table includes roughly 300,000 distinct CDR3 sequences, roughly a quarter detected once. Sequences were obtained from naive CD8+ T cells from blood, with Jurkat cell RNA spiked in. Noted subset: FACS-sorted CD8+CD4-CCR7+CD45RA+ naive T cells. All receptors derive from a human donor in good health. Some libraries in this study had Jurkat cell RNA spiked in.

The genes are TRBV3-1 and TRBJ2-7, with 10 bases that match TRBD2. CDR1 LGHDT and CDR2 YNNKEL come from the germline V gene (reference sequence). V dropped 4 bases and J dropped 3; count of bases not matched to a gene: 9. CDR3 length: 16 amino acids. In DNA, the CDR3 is TGTGCCAGCAGCCCTGGACTAGCGGATTATAACTACGAGCAGTACTTC. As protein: CASSPGLADYNYEQYF.

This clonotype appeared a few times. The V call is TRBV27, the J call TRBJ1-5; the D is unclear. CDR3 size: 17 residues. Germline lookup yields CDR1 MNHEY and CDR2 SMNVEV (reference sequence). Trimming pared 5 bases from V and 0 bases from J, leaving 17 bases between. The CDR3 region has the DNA TGTGCCAGCAGTCTCTATTCGACGAAGAATAGCAATCAGCCCCAGCATTTT. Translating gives CASSLYSTKNSNQPQHF.

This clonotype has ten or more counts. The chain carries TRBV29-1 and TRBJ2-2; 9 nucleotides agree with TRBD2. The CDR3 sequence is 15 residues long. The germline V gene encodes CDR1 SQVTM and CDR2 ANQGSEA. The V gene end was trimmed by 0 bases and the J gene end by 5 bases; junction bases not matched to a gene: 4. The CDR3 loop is CSVEDTAGGTGELFF. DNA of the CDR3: TGCAGCGTTGAAGATACAGCGGGAGGAACCGGGGAGCTGTTTTTT.

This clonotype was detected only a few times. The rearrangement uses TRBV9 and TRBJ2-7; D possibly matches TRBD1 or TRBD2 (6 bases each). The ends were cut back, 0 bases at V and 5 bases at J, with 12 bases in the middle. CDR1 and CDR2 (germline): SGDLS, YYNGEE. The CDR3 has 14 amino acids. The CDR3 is CASSVGGGRDEQYF. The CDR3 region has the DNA TGTGCCAGCAGCGTAGGAGGGGGGCGAGACGAGCAGTACTTC.

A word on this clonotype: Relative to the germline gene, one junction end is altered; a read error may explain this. DNA of the CDR3: TGTGCCAGCAGATCCTTGGGCGAACTCTACGAGCAGAACTTC. This translates into CASRSLGELYEQNF. This chain joins TRBV27 and TRBJ2-7; D unresolved. The CDR3 is made up of 14 amino acids. Germline CDR1 MNHEY, CDR2 SMNVEV (reference sequence).

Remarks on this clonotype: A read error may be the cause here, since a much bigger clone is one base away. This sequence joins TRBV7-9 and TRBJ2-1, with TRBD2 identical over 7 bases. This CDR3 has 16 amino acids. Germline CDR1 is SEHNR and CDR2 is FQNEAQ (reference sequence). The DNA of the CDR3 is TGTGCCAACAGCCCGGGTGGAAGCGGGACCTACAATGAGCAGTTCTTC. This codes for CANSPGGSGTYNEQFF.

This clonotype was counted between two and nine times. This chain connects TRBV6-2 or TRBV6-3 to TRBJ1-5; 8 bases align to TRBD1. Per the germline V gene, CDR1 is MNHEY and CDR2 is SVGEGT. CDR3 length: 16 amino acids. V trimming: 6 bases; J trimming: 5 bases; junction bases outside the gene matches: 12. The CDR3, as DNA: TGTGCCAGCAGCAGGACAGGGATATTCGTCGATCAGCCCCAGCATTTT. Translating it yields CASSRTGIFVDQPQHF.

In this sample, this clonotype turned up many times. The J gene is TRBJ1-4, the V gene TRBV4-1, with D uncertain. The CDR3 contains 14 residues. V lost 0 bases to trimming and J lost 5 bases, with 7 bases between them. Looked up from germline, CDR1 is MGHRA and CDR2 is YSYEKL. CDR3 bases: TGCGCCAGCAGCCAAGACCGGTCAAATGAAAAACTGTTTTTT. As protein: CASSQDRSNEKLFF.

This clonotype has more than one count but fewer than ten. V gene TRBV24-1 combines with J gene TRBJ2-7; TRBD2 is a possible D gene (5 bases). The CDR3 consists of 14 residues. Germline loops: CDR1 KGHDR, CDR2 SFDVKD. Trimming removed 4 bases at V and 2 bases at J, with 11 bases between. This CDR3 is CATSDPGVPYEQYF. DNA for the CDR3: TGTGCCACCAGTGACCCCGGGGTCCCCTACGAGCAGTACTTC.

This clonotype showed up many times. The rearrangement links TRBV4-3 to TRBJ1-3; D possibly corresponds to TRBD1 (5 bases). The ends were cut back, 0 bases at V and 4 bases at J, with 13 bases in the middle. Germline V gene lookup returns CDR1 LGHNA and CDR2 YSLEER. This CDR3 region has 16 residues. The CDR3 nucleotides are TGCGCCAGCAGCCAAGAGAATCTGGGACCGGGAAACACCATATATTTT. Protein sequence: CASSQENLGPGNTIYF.

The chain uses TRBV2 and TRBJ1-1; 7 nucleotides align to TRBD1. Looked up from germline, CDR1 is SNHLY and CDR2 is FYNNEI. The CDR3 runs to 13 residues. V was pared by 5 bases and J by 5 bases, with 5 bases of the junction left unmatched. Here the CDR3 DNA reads TGTGCCAGCAGTAATCAGGGGGGGACTGAAGCTTTCTTT. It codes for CASSNQGGTEAFF. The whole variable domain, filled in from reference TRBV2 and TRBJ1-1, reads EPEVTQTPSHQVTQMGQEVILRCVPISNHLYFYWYRQILGQKVEFLVSFYNNEISEKSEIFDDQFSVERPDGSNFTLKIRSTKLEDSAMYFCASSNQGGTEAFFGQGTRLTVV.

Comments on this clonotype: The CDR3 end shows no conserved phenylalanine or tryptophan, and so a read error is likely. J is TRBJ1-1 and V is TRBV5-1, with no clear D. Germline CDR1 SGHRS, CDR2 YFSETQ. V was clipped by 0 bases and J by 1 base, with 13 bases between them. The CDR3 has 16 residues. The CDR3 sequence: CASSLVASLGNTEAFL. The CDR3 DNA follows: TGCGCCAGCAGCTTGGTCGCGAGTCTTGGGAACACTGAAGCTTTCTTA.

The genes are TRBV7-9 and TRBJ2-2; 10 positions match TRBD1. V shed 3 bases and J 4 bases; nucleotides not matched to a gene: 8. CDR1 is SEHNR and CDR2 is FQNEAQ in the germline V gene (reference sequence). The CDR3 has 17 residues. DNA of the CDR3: TGTGCCAGCAGCTTTTCTCGGGACAGGGGCAGCACCGGGGAGCTGTTTTTT. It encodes CASSFSRDRGSTGELFF.

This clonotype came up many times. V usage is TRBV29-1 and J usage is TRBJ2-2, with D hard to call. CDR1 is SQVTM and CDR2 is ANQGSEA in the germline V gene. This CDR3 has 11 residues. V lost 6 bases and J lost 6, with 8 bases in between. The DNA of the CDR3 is TGCAGCGTGAGCCAGTCCGGGGAGCTGTTTTTT. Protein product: CSVSQSGELFF.

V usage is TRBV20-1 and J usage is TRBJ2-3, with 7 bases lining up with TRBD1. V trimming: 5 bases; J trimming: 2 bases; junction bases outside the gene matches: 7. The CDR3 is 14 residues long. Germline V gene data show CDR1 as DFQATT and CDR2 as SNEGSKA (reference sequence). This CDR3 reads CSADRDSSTDTQYF. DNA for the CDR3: TGCAGTGCTGACCGGGACAGCTCCACAGATACGCAGTATTTT.

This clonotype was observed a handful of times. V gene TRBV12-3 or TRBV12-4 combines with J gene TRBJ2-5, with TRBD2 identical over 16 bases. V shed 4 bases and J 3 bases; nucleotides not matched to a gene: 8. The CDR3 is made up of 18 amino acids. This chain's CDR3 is CASSSSGTSGGAEETQYF. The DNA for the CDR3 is TGTGCCAGCAGTTCTTCCGGGACTAGCGGGGGGGCCGAAGAGACCCAGTACTTC.

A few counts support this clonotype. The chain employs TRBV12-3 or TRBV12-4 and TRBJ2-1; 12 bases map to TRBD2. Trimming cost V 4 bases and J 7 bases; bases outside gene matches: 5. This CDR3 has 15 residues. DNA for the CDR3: TGTGCCAGCAGTTGGGGACTAGCGGGCAGGAATGAGCAGTTCTTC. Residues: CASSWGLAGRNEQFF.

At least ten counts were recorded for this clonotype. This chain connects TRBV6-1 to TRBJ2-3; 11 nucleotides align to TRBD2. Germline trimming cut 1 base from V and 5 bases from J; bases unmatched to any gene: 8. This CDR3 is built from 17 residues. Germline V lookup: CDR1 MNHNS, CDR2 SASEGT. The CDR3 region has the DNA TGTGCCAGCAGTGAAGTAGCGGGGGGGCTCATTGGAGATACGCAGTATTTT. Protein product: CASSEVAGGLIGDTQYF.

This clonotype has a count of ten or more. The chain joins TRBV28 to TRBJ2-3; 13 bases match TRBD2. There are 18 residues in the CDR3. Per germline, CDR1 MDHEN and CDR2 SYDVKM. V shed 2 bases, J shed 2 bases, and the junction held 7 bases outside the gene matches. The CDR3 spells CASSLTGGLAGVTDTQYF. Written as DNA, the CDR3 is TGTGCCAGCAGTTTAACCGGAGGACTAGCGGGGGTCACAGATACGCAGTATTTT.

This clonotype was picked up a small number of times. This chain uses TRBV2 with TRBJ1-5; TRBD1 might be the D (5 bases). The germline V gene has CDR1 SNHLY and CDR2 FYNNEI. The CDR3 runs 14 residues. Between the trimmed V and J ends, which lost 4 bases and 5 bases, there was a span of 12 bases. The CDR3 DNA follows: TGTGCCAGCAGTGGTGTGGGGGGGGATCAGCCCCAGCATTTT. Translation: CASSGVGGDQPQHF. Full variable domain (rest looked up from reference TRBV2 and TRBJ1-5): EPEVTQTPSHQVTQMGQEVILRCVPISNHLYFYWYRQILGQKVEFLVSFYNNEISEKSEIFDDQFSVERPDGSNFTLKIRSTKLEDSAMYFCASSGVGGDQPQHFGDGTRLSIL.

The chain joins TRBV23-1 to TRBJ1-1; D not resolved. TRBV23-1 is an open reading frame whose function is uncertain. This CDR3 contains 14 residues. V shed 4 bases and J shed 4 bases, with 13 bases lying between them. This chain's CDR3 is CASSRPRRGTEAFF. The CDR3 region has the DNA TGCGCCAGCAGTCGCCCCCGGCGGGGCACTGAAGCTTTCTTT.

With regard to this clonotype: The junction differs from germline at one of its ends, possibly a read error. The CDR3 spells CAWSTLAGGLDEQSF. The CDR3 bases are TGTGCCTGGAGTACCCTCGCGGGAGGGCTCGATGAGCAGTCCTTC. The V and J genes are TRBV30 and TRBJ2-1; 9 bases match TRBD2. CDR3 length equals 15 residues. In germline, CDR1 is GTSNPN, CDR2 SVGIG (reference sequence).

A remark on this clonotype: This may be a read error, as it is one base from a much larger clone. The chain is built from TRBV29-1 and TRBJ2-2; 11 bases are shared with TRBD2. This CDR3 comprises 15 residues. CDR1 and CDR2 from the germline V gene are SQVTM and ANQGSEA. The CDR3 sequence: CGVKITSGSAGELFF. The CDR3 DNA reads TGCGGCGTAAAAATAACTAGCGGGAGCGCCGGGGAGCTGTTTTTT.

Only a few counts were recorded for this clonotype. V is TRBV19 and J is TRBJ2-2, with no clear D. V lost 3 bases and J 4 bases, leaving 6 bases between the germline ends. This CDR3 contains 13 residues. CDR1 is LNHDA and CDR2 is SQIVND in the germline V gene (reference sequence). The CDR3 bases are TGTGCCAGTAGTATTTGGGGCACCGGGGAGCTGTTTTTT. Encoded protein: CASSIWGTGELFF.

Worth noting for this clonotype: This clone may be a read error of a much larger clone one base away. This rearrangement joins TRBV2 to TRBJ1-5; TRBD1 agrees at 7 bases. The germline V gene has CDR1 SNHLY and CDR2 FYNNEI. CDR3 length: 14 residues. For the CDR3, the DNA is TGTGACAGCAGAACAGGGGAAGGCGGTCAGCCCCAGCATTTT. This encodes CDSRTGEGGQPQHF.

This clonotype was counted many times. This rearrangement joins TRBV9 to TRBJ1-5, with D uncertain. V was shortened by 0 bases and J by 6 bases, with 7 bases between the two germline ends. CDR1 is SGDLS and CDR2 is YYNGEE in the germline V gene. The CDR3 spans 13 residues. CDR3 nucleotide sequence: TGTGCCAGCAGCGTAGGTGGGGTTCAGCCCCAGCATTTT. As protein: CASSVGGVQPQHF.